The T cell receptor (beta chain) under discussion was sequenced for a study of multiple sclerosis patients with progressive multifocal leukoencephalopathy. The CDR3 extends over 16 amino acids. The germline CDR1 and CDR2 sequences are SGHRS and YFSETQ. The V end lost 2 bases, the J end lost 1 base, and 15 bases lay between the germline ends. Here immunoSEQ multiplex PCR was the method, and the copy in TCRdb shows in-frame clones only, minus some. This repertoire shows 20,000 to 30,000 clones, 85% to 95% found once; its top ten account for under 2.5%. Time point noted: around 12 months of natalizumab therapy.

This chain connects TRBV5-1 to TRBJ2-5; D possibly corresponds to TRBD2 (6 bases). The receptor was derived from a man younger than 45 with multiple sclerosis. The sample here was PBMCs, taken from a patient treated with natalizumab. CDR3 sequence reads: CASSFQGAGTQETQYF. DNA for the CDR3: TGCGCCAGCAGCTTTCAGGGAGCGGGTACCCAAGAGACCCAGTACTTC.